These T cell receptor beta chains were read from a single sample in a study of cytomegalovirus exposure and HLA in healthy donors. Here immunoSEQ multiplex PCR was the method, and the copy in TCRdb shows in-frame clones only, minus some. The sample has about 270,000 clones, more than 55% seen once. Sequencing used PBMCs. These receptors came from a female donor in good health and CMV-seronegative. CDR3s include the opening cysteine and the closing phenylalanine or tryptophan. D genes are given only for firm matches. Rows give clone size only sometimes, using once, few, many, or a class for an expanded clone.

>TRBJ1-2|TRBV2|.|TRBD1
CASSENPTRGNLGYGYTF
TGTGCCAGCAGCGAAAACCCTACCAGGGGGAATTTGGGCTATGGCTACACCTTC
>TRBJ2-7|TRBV19|.|TRBD1
CATGTGYYEQYF
TGTGCCACTGGGACAGGGTACTACGAGCAGTACTTC
>TRBJ1-2|TRBV18|few|TRBD1
CASSPQGQGASGGYTF
TGTGCCAGCTCACCACAGGGACAGGGGGCCTCGGGTGGCTACACCTTC
>TRBJ2-7|TRBV6-5|.|.
CASSYSGSSYEQYF
TGTGCCAGCAGTTACTCCGGGAGCTCCTACGAGCAGTACTTC
>TRBJ2-4|TRBV4-2|.|TRBD2
CASSERLAGGWENIQYF
TGTGCCAGCAGCGAACGACTAGCGGGAGGGTGGGAAAACATTCAGTACTTC
>TRBJ2-3|TRBV9|.|.
CASSVAISLSTDTQYF
TGTGCCAGCAGCGTAGCTATATCCCTGAGCACAGATACGCAGTATTTT
>TRBJ2-7|TRBV19|.|TRBD1
CASSIGRTGTLSYEQYF
TGTGCCAGTAGTATAGGCCGGACAGGGACGCTGTCCTACGAGCAGTACTTC
>TRBJ1-5|TRBV6-4|few|TRBD1
CASSDSGGDSPQPQHF
TGTGCCAGCAGTGACTCAGGGGGCGACAGTCCCCAGCCCCAGCATTTT
>TRBJ2-7|TRBV2|.|.
CASSDRTRGHEQYF
TGTGCCAGCAGTGATAGGACGCGGGGCCACGAGCAGTACTTC
>TRBJ1-4|TRBV15|once|.
CATSREVFRGSGKLFF
TGTGCCACCAGCAGAGAGGTGTTCAGGGGATCGGGAAAACTGTTTTTT
>TRBJ1-1|TRBV6-1|.|TRBD1
CASIQGASFTEAFF
TGTGCCAGCATCCAGGGGGCAAGTTTTACTGAAGCTTTCTTT
>TRBJ2-5|TRBV5-1|.|.
CASSLSRSQETQYF
TGCGCCAGCAGCTTGAGCAGGTCCCAAGAGACCCAGTACTTC
>TRBJ1-1|TRBV5-4|.|.
CASSSGDRNTEAFF
TGTGCCAGCAGCTCCGGTGACAGGAACACTGAAGCTTTCTTT
>TRBJ1-3|TRBV6-5|once|TRBD1
CASRPGQLPGNTIYF
TGTGCCAGCAGGCCGGGACAGCTCCCTGGAAACACCATATATTTT
>TRBJ1-2|TRBV29-1|.|TRBD1
CSVDPTLTGWQVGYGYTF
TGCAGCGTTGACCCTACCTTGACAGGGTGGCAGGTCGGCTATGGCTACACCTTC
>TRBJ1-3|TRBV5-8|.|TRBD1
CASSFMDRSSGNTIYF
TGTGCCAGCAGCTTTATGGACAGGAGCTCTGGAAACACCATATATTTT
>TRBJ2-1|TRBV6-6|.|.
CASSSGDTYNEQFF
TGTGCCAGCAGCTCCGGGGACACCTACAATGAGCAGTTCTTC